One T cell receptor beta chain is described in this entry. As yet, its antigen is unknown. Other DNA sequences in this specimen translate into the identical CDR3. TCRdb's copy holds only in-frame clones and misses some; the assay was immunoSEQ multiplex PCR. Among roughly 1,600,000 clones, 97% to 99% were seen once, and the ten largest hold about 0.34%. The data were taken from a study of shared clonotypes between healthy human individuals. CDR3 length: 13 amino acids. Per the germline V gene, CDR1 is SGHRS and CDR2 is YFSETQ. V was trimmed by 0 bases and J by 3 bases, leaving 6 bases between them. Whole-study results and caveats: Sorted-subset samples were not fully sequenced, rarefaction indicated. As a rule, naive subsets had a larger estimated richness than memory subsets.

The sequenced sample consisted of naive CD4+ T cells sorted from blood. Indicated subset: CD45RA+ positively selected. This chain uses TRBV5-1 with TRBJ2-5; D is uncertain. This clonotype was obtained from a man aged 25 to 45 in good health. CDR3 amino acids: CASSLVVEETQYF. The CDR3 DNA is TGCGCCAGCAGCTTGGTCGTAGAAGAGACCCAGTACTTC.